Listed here are 9 T cell receptor beta chains from one sample, sequenced in a study of blood T cell repertoires in COVID-19. Assay used: immunoSEQ multiplex PCR; TCRdb lists only in-frame clones, some missing. The table records fewer than 250,000 clones, about 83% of them present only once. Sequencing was done on a sample of PBMCs or T cells enriched from blood (not recorded which). All receptors derive from a woman aged 40 to 55 who had been exposed to COVID-19.

The V and J genes are TRBV18 and TRBJ1-1, with 10 bases fitting TRBD1. This CDR3 has 13 amino acids. Germline-derived CDR1 and CDR2 are KGHSH and LQKENI. V shed 4 bases, J shed 5 bases, and the junction held 1 base outside the gene matches. The CDR3 sequence is CASSRGQGTEAFF. Here the CDR3 DNA reads TGTGCCAGCTCACGGGGACAGGGGACTGAAGCTTTCTTT.

The chain couples TRBV14 to TRBJ1-4, with 8 bases aligning to TRBD1. This CDR3 region has 16 residues. V trimming: 1 base; J trimming: 4 bases; junction bases outside the gene matches: 5. Germline CDR1 and CDR2: SGHDN and FVKESK. The CDR3 region has the DNA TGTGCCAGCAGCCAAGGCGACAGGGGTTTTAATGAAAAACTGTTTTTT. Its translation is CASSQGDRGFNEKLFF.

The chain joins TRBV9 to TRBJ1-6, with D maybe TRBD1 (5 bases). V was cut by 4 bases and J by 7 bases, with 15 bases left in between. This CDR3 has 15 residues. The germline V gene encodes CDR1 SGDLS and CDR2 YYNGEE. CDR3 sequence: CASSLGTPDNSPLHF. The CDR3 region has the DNA TGTGCCAGCAGCCTCGGGACTCCGGACAATTCACCCCTCCACTTT. Drawing the rest from reference TRBV9 and TRBJ1-6, the complete variable domain is DSGVTQTPKHLITATGQRVTLRCSPRSGDLSVYWYQQSLDQGLQFLIQYYNGEERAKGNILERFSAQQFPDLHSELNLSSLELGDSALYFCASSLGTPDNSPLHFGNGTRLTVT.

The V call is TRBV4-1, the J call TRBJ2-2, with a tentative D call TRBD2 (6 bases). Germline values: CDR1 MGHRA, CDR2 YSYEKL. The ends were cut back, 5 bases at V and 2 bases at J, with 18 bases in the middle. The CDR3 runs to 17 residues. CDR3 coding DNA: TGCGCCAGCAGCAAGTCGGCGGGACTGGAAAACACCGGGGAGCTGTTTTTT. As protein: CASSKSAGLENTGELFF.

This sequence joins TRBV9 and TRBJ2-7; a weak D match, TRBD2 (6 bases). CDR3 size: 15 residues. CDR1 SGDLS and CDR2 YYNGEE come from the germline V gene. Between the trimmed V and J ends, which lost 1 base and 0 bases, there was a span of 11 bases. As DNA, the CDR3 is TGTGCCAGCAGCGTATTTGCGGGGAACTCCTACGAGCAGTACTTC. Its translation is CASSVFAGNSYEQYF. The whole variable domain, remainder taken from reference TRBV9 and TRBJ2-7, is DSGVTQTPKHLITATGQRVTLRCSPRSGDLSVYWYQQSLDQGLQFLIQYYNGEERAKGNILERFSAQQFPDLHSELNLSSLELGDSALYFCASSVFAGNSYEQYFGPGTRLTVT.

This chain uses TRBV28 with TRBJ1-6, with TRBD1 identical over 7 bases. From germline, CDR1 is MDHEN and CDR2 SYDVKM. This CDR3 contains 15 residues. The ends lost 7 bases at V and 9 bases at J; junction bases unmatched: 12. The DNA of the CDR3 is TGTGCCAGCACCCTCGGGGCCAGGGGGTCTTCACCCCTCCACTTT. Amino acids: CASTLGARGSSPLHF.

This chain joins TRBV6-6 and TRBJ2-5, with D possibly matching TRBD1 (6 bases). V dropped 2 bases and J dropped 4 bases, with 17 bases sitting between them. The CDR3 extends over 16 amino acids. The germline V gene has CDR1 MNHNY and CDR2 SVGAGI (reference sequence). In DNA, the CDR3 is TGTGCCAGCAGTTACCGTACCAGGGGAGTAGGAGAGACCCAGTACTTC. Amino acid sequence: CASSYRTRGVGETQYF.

This chain links TRBV4-1 with TRBJ2-2; 7 nucleotides agree with TRBD1. Germline V gene lookup returns CDR1 MGHRA and CDR2 YSYEKL. With 2 bases clipped from V and 1 base from J, the junction kept 1 base outside the gene matches. This CDR3 comprises 15 residues. CDR3 sequence (DNA): TGCGCCAGCAGCCAAAGACAGGGGAACACCGGGGAGCTGTTTTTT. As protein: CASSQRQGNTGELFF.

In its sample, this clone was seen once. The chain recombines TRBV27 with TRBJ1-2; 7 bases match TRBD1. CDR3 length: 16 residues. V shed 7 bases, J shed 4 bases, and the junction held 15 bases outside the gene matches. The germline V gene has CDR1 MNHEY and CDR2 SMNVEV (reference sequence). CDR3 nucleotides: TGTGCCAGCAAAACGGATCTCAGGGGGAAGTTCTATGGCTACACCTTC. Amino acid sequence: CASKTDLRGKFYGYTF.